The source of this TCR beta chain is a study of Graves' ophthalmopathy and Graves' hyperthyroidism. Study-wide points: The blood repertoire also included most expanded thyroid clonotypes above 0.001 frequency. Ophthalmopathy progression prediction by the model yielded a sensitivity of 60% to 71% and a specificity of just over 72%.

The CDR3 extends over 13 amino acids. Germline values: CDR1 KGHDR, CDR2 SFDVKD. V lost 4 bases and J 7 bases, leaving 13 bases between the germline ends. Uncontrolled infections, other autoimmune diseases, pregnancy or lactation barred patients from enrollment. The PBMCs had their origin in roughly 9.4 ml of fresh peripheral blood. For repertoire sequencing, the TCR beta CDR3 regions were amplified from RNA transcripts. Second-round multiplex PCR came after a first-round RT-PCR that employed HTBI primers. TCRdb independently ran MiXCR on the multiplex PCR reads; one entry per CDR3 protein. The table includes around 660,000 distinct CDR3 sequences, 35% to 50% detected once. This clonotype was counted ten times or more. Its specificity is unknown.

V usage is TRBV24-1 and J usage is TRBJ2-7; D not certain. The clonotype was recovered from an adult man with Graves' ophthalmopathy. Sequencing was performed on peripheral blood. The CDR3 DNA follows: TGTGCCACCAGTGACCTCGGGTTGAGGGAGCAGTACTTC. Translation: CATSDLGLREQYF.